Listed below are T cell receptor beta chains from one sample, sequenced in a study of blood T cell repertoires in COVID-19. Sequenced by immunoSEQ multiplex PCR; TCRdb stores in-frame clones only, minus some. The data show under 250,000 clones, roughly 85% seen once. Sample: PBMCs or T cells enriched from blood (not recorded which). These receptors were taken from a woman aged 45-60 years who had been exposed to COVID-19. Both conserved end residues are part of each CDR3. D genes are given only for firm matches. Clone size is shown for a subset of rows, as once, few, many or a class of expanded clone.

clone_size	v_call	d_call	j_call	cdr3_nt	cdr3_aa
NA	TRBV7-8	TRBD1	TRBJ1-2	TGTGCCAGCAGCTACGACAGGGGGACTAACTATGGCTACACCTTC	CASSYDRGTNYGYTF
once	TRBV2	TRBD2	TRBJ2-1	TGTGCCAGCACTGAAAGGACTAGCGGGCTCTCCTACAATGAGCAGTTCTTC	CASTERTSGLSYNEQFF
NA	TRBV7-2	TRBD1	TRBJ2-5	TGTGCCAGCAGCTTAGCTTTAGAGGGGGCGCCGCCCGAGACCCAGTACTTC	CASSLALEGAPPETQYF
few	TRBV4-3	NA	TRBJ1-2	TGCGCCAGCAGCCAAGATAGACTAGCGATGGGCTACACCTTC	CASSQDRLAMGYTF
NA	TRBV3-1/TRBV3-2	NA	TRBJ2-7	TGTGCCAGCAGCCAGGCTCCCCACGAGCAGTACTTC	CASSQAPHEQYF
NA	TRBV6-2/TRBV6-3	TRBD1	TRBJ2-2	TGTGCCAGCAGTTACTCCCGGGACAGGGGAGTAAGGGAGCTGTTTTTT	CASSYSRDRGVRELFF
NA	TRBV6-4	NA	TRBJ2-2	TGTGCCAGCAGACAGGGGAACACCGGGGAGCTGTTTTTT	CASRQGNTGELFF
NA	TRBV7-6	TRBD2	TRBJ2-3	TGTGCCAGCAGCTTAGATGCTAGCGGGGGAGATACGCAGTATTTT	CASSLDASGGDTQYF
once	TRBV28	NA	TRBJ1-6	TGTGCCAGCAAAGCAGGTTACATTTCACCCCTCCACTTT	CASKAGYISPLHF
NA	TRBV5-1	NA	TRBJ2-5	TGCGCCAGCGCTGTCGAGGGAAGACAAGAGACCCAGTACTTC	CASAVEGRQETQYF
few	TRBV7-2	NA	TRBJ1-1	TGTGCCAGCAGCTTAGTCTCCCCGAACACTGAAGCTTTCTTT	CASSLVSPNTEAFF
NA	TRBV19	NA	TRBJ1-1	TGTGCCAGTAGTCGAGTACAGGACACTGAAGCTTTCTTT	CASSRVQDTEAFF
NA	TRBV12-5	TRBD1	TRBJ2-7	TGTGCTAGTGGTTCAACCCCGGGACAGGGGATCCCCTACGAGCAGTACTTC	CASGSTPGQGIPYEQYF
NA	TRBV28	NA	TRBJ1-2	TGTGCCAGCAGTCCTCACGAGGGACTGCGATCGGATGGCTACACCTTC	CASSPHEGLRSDGYTF
once	TRBV5-1	NA	TRBJ1-1	TGCGCCAGCAGCTTGGGGCGGGGGAACACTGAAGCTTTCTTT	CASSLGRGNTEAFF
NA	TRBV28	TRBD1	TRBJ1-2	TGTGCCAGCACCTGGGACAGGGACTATGGCTACACCTTC	CASTWDRDYGYTF
NA	TRBV5-1	TRBD1	TRBJ1-3	TGCGCCAGCAGCTCAGGACAGGGGAACACCATATATTTT	CASSSGQGNTIYF
NA	TRBV11-1	NA	TRBJ2-7	TGTGCCAGCAGCGTAACAGGGATAAGCGAGCAGTACTTC	CASSVTGISEQYF
many	TRBV10-2	NA	TRBJ2-7	TGCGCCAGCAGTGATCAACGGAGCTACGAGCAGTACTTC	CASSDQRSYEQYF
NA	TRBV11-2	NA	TRBJ1-2	TGTGCCAGCAGCTCACTTCGGCGGGGATTAAACTATGGCTACACCTTC	CASSSLRRGLNYGYTF
NA	TRBV3-1/TRBV3-2	NA	TRBJ1-1	TGTGCCAGCAGCCACGGGGGAGACACTGAAGCTTTCTTT	CASSHGGDTEAFF
once	TRBV6-1	TRBD2	TRBJ2-3	TGTGCCAGCAGTGGAAAGCGGGGGATTAGCACAGATACGCAGTATTTT	CASSGKRGISTDTQYF
NA	TRBV29-1	TRBD1	TRBJ1-1	TGCAGCGTCGCGCCAGGACAGGTCTCGATGAACACTGAAGCTTTCTTT	CSVAPGQVSMNTEAFF
once	TRBV5-4	TRBD1	TRBJ2-1	TGTGCCAGCAGCCCACGGACAGGGGCAATCCCCAATGAGCAGTTCTTC	CASSPRTGAIPNEQFF
NA	TRBV5-1	NA	TRBJ2-4	TGCGCCAGCAGCTTGTTCGATTCAGGGGCGGTAACCAAAAACATTCAGTACTTC	CASSLFDSGAVTKNIQYF
NA	TRBV19	TRBD2	TRBJ2-2	TGTGCCAGTCTTGACTCGGGACTAGCGGGGGGAACGGGCACCGGGGAGCTGTTTTTT	CASLDSGLAGGTGTGELFF
NA	TRBV12-5	NA	TRBJ1-1	TGTGCTAGTGGCCAAACGACGACAGGGAACACTGAAGCTTTCTTT	CASGQTTTGNTEAFF
NA	TRBV5-6	NA	TRBJ2-5	TGTGCCAGCAGCTCACCGGGACTCCTAGGGGAGACCCAGTACTTC	CASSSPGLLGETQYF
NA	TRBV13	NA	TRBJ2-7	TGTGCCAGCAGCTTAGTCCCGGGGGACGAGCAGTACTTC	CASSLVPGDEQYF
NA	TRBV9	NA	TRBJ1-2	TGTGCCAGCAGCGTAGATAGCAGTCATGGCTACACCTTC	CASSVDSSHGYTF
NA	TRBV3-1/TRBV3-2	NA	TRBJ1-5	TGTGCCAGCAGCCTTGGTTGGACAGACAGCAATCAGCCCCAGCATTTT	CASSLGWTDSNQPQHF
NA	TRBV1	NA	TRBJ2-3	TGCACCAGCAGCCAATGGAAGCTAGCGGGGAGCCGGGCGCAGTATTTT	CTSSQWKLAGSRAQYF
NA	TRBV6-4	TRBD1	TRBJ1-1	TGTGCCAGGGACAGGCGGGCTTTCTTT	CARDRRAFF
NA	TRBV5-1	NA	TRBJ1-3	TGCGCCAGCAGCCCCGCGAGTGCTGGAAACACCATATATTTT	CASSPASAGNTIYF
NA	TRBV29-1	NA	TRBJ2-3	TGCAGCGTTGTATTGGGAGGAGATACGCAGTATTTT	CSVVLGGDTQYF
NA	TRBV29-1	NA	TRBJ1-1	TGCAGCGTTACGGACAGAAGGGACACTGAAGCTTTCTTT	CSVTDRRDTEAFF
NA	TRBV19	TRBD2	TRBJ2-7	TGTGCCAGTAGTCGGACTAGCGGGGATAGGTCCTACGAGCAGTACTTC	CASSRTSGDRSYEQYF
NA	TRBV19	TRBD1	TRBJ1-1	TGTGCCAGTAGTACCCGACACAGGGGCTACACTGAAGCTTTCTTT	CASSTRHRGYTEAFF
NA	TRBV7-2	TRBD2	TRBJ2-5	TGTGCCAGCAGCTTAGCTCCCCTAGCGGCGTCCCAAGAGACCCAGTACTTC	CASSLAPLAASQETQYF